This T cell receptor beta chain originates from a study of siplizumab effects on memory and regulatory T cells. General study findings and limits: There appeared to be greater diversity in naive T cells than in memory cells, and naive T cells seemed major contributors to the alloresponse. Siplizumab significantly decreased alloreactive sequences from unstimulated CD4+ memory cells.

TCRdb's copy holds only in-frame clones and misses some; the assay was immunoSEQ multiplex PCR. The repertoire has roughly 68,000 clones, approximately 97% of them found once; the top ten carry around 0.086%. Worth noting for this clone: Its antigen is unknown.

The length of the CDR3 is 16 residues. The V end lost 2 bases, the J end lost 0 bases, and 10 bases lay between the germline ends. Germline V CDR1 and CDR2: MNHEY, SVGAGI. This TCR was recovered from a human donor in good health. The chain employs TRBV6-5 and TRBJ1-4; D perhaps matches TRBD1 (5 bases). Sequencing was performed on naive CD8+ T cells sorted from blood. The CDR3 is CASSYGTGTTNEKLFF. The CDR3 region has the DNA TGTGCCAGCAGTTACGGGACGGGGACAACTAATGAAAAACTGTTTTTT.